This entry lists 25 T cell receptor beta chains sequenced from one sample in a study of blood T cell repertoires in COVID-19. The repertoire was sequenced with immunoSEQ multiplex PCR; TCRdb's copy has only in-frame clones and lacks some. The sample comprises about 310,000 clones, approximately 90% of which are singletons, and roughly a tenth rests with the top ten. The sequenced sample was PBMCs or T cells enriched from blood (not recorded which). The receptors were sampled from a woman in her 40s who had recovered from COVID-19.

The CDR3 DNA follows: TGCGCCAGCAGTGTGACTAGCGGTTCCTACGAGCAGTACTTC. Translated, it gives CASSVTSGSYEQYF. The V gene is TRBV10-2, the J gene TRBJ2-7, with 9 bases matching TRBD2. CDR1 is WSHSY and CDR2 is SAAADI in the germline V gene. The CDR3 runs to 14 residues. Trimming removed 4 bases from V and 1 base from J; junction bases left unmatched: 2.

This chain's CDR3 is CASSLAGGLNEQFF. In DNA, the CDR3 is TGTGCCAGCAGCCTAGCGGGGGGGCTCAATGAGCAGTTCTTC. The chain carries TRBV5-6 and TRBJ2-1; TRBD2 aligns across 12 bases. Trimming took 4 bases from V and 6 from J; bases not matched to a gene: 2. CDR1 and CDR2 (germline): SGHDT, YYEEEE. The length of the CDR3 is 14 residues.

The chain carries TRBV6-5 and TRBJ2-7; weak D call: TRBD1 (5 bases). Germline lookup yields CDR1 MNHEY and CDR2 SVGAGI. The CDR3 runs 13 residues. Trimming cost V 4 bases and J 6 bases, with 13 bases left between them. The CDR3 DNA is TGTGCCAGCAGTTCCCCCCCGCAGGGCGAGCAGTACTTC. As protein: CASSSPPQGEQYF.

J is TRBJ1-1 and V is TRBV2; 9 bases map to TRBD1. Germline V gives CDR1 SNHLY, CDR2 FYNNEI. After removal of 8 bases from V and 5 bases from J, the junction contained 6 bases not matched to a gene. CDR3 size: 13 residues. The CDR3 DNA follows: TGTGCCAGCCAACAGGGGGCAGATACTGAAGCTTTCTTT. This codes for CASQQGADTEAFF.

The chain joins TRBV28 to TRBJ1-6, with D perhaps TRBD1 (6 bases). Deletions cut 6 bases from V and 4 bases from J, with 10 bases between. The germline CDR1 and CDR2 sequences are MDHEN and SYDVKM. The length of the CDR3 is 14 residues. CDR3 coding DNA: TGTGCCAGCAGGGGGGCGCTTTATAATTCACCCCTCCACTTT. Its protein product is CASRGALYNSPLHF. The full variable domain, its missing parts supplied by reference TRBV28 and TRBJ1-6, is DVKVTQSSRYLVKRTGEKVFLECVQDMDHENMFWYRQDPGLGLRLIYFSYDVKMKEKGDIPEGYSVSREKKERFSLILESASTNQTSMYLCASRGALYNSPLHFGNGTRLTVT.

The rearrangement links TRBV11-1 to TRBJ1-2, with no clear D. V was cut by 4 bases and J by 1 base, with 4 bases left in between. Germline assignment: CDR1 SGHAT and CDR2 FQDESV (reference sequence). The CDR3 loop spans 12 amino acids. The CDR3 nucleotides are TGTGCCAGCAGCTCCATTAACTATGGCTACACCTTC. It encodes CASSSINYGYTF.

The V gene is TRBV7-9, the J gene TRBJ2-2, with 7 bases aligning to TRBD1. V shed 5 bases and J 7 bases; nucleotides not matched to a gene: 13. The CDR3 loop spans 16 amino acids. CDR1 is SEHNR and CDR2 is FQNEAQ in the germline V gene (reference sequence). The CDR3 spells CASSPPTGRGGGELFF. The CDR3 bases are TGTGCCAGCAGCCCCCCGACAGGGAGAGGAGGCGGGGAGCTGTTTTTT. Supplemented by reference TRBV7-9 and TRBJ2-2, the full variable domain reads DTGVSQNPRHKITKRGQNVTFRCDPISEHNRLYWYRQTLGQGPEFLTYFQNEAQLEKSRLLSDRFSAERPKGSFSTLEIQRTEQGDSAMYLCASSPPTGRGGGELFFGEGSRLTVL.

The CDR3 spells CASRGGGPGEVNTEAFF. The CDR3 DNA is TGTGCCAGCAGAGGAGGAGGCCCGGGCGAGGTGAACACTGAAGCTTTCTTT. The chain has TRBV2 and TRBJ1-1; the D is unclear. V gave up 6 bases and J gave up 0 bases, with 20 bases separating them. This CDR3 has 17 amino acids. Germline V CDR1 and CDR2: SNHLY, FYNNEI.

The chain links TRBV3-1 (or the pseudogene TRBV3-2) to TRBJ2-6; no definite D call. CDR3 length: 14 amino acids. Germline V gene data show CDR1 as LGHDT and CDR2 as YNNKEL (reference sequence). The V and J ends lost 0 bases and 3 bases respectively, with 3 bases between them. The CDR3 spells CASSQDLGANVLTF. The CDR3 DNA follows: TGTGCCAGCAGCCAAGATCTTGGGGCCAACGTCCTGACTTTC.

The chain couples TRBV11-1 to TRBJ2-3, with TRBD1 identical over 10 bases. The CDR3 sequence is 15 residues long. The J segment lost 4 bases and the V segment lost 2 bases, leaving 3 bases of the junction unmatched. Germline V CDR1 and CDR2: SGHAT, FQDESV (reference sequence). In nucleotides, the CDR3 is TGTGCCAGCAGCTTATTGGGACAGGGGCCAGATACGCAGTATTTT. This gives the protein CASSLLGQGPDTQYF.

The chain employs TRBV9 and TRBJ2-3, with TRBD2 matching over 7 bases. The CDR3 is made up of 16 amino acids. With 4 bases clipped from V and 3 bases from J, the junction kept 11 bases outside the gene matches. Germline values: CDR1 SGDLS, CDR2 YYNGEE. The CDR3 loop is CASSFTPGGRTDTQYF. The CDR3 nucleotides read TGTGCCAGCAGCTTCACCCCGGGAGGAAGGACAGATACGCAGTATTTT. The complete variable domain, with remaining parts taken from reference TRBV9 and TRBJ2-3, reads DSGVTQTPKHLITATGQRVTLRCSPRSGDLSVYWYQQSLDQGLQFLIQYYNGEERAKGNILERFSAQQFPDLHSELNLSSLELGDSALYFCASSFTPGGRTDTQYFGPGTRLTVL.

This clone has a count of ten or more. This chain joins TRBV9 and TRBJ2-7, with a tentative D call TRBD2 (6 bases). Germline V lookup: CDR1 SGDLS, CDR2 YYNGEE. V was shortened by 5 bases and J by 2 bases, with 11 bases between the two germline ends. The CDR3 totals 13 residues. The CDR3 coding sequence is TGTGCCAGCAGTGCGGACTATCCCTACGAGCAGTACTTC. Its translation is CASSADYPYEQYF.

V gene TRBV4-2 combines with J gene TRBJ1-1, with D maybe TRBD1 (6 bases). V was clipped by 0 bases and J by 4 bases, with 21 bases between them. From germline, CDR1 is LGHNA and CDR2 YNFKEQ. The CDR3 runs 18 residues. DNA for the CDR3: TGTGCCAGCAGCCAAGATTTGGGGGCGCAGAGGCTTAGCACTGAAGCTTTCTTT. It encodes CASSQDLGAQRLSTEAFF.

V gene TRBV28 combines with J gene TRBJ1-2, with a possible D match to TRBD1 (6 bases). The length of the CDR3 is 13 residues. The ends were cut back, 11 bases at V and 7 bases at J, with 20 bases in the middle. Germline V lookup: CDR1 MDHEN, CDR2 SYDVKM. The CDR3 DNA sequence: TGTGCCTCAGGAACAGGGTGGGATGGTGGCTACACCTTC. As protein: CASGTGWDGGYTF.

The chain recombines TRBV27 with TRBJ1-1; TRBD1 might be the D (6 bases). CDR1 and CDR2 from the germline V gene are MNHEY and SMNVEV (reference sequence). The CDR3 has 14 residues. With 6 bases removed from V and 2 bases from J, the gap between germline ends came to 13 bases. The DNA of the CDR3 is TGTGCCAGCAGCCCAGGACAGATCAACACTGAAGCTTTCTTT. It specifies CASSPGQINTEAFF.

The J gene is TRBJ2-1, the V gene TRBV7-9; no clear D. Trimming pared 5 bases from V and 12 bases from J, leaving 11 bases between. The CDR3 spans 11 residues. Per the germline V gene, CDR1 is SEHNR and CDR2 is FQNEAQ (reference sequence). Here the CDR3 DNA reads TGTGCCAGCAGCCCCGAGTCTAGGCAGTTCTTC. Protein sequence: CASSPESRQFF.

The chain is built from TRBV7-9 and TRBJ2-1; 12 positions match TRBD2. V dropped 0 bases and J dropped 3; count of bases not matched to a gene: 0. This CDR3 is built from 16 residues. Germline V gene lookup returns CDR1 SEHNR and CDR2 FQNEAQ (reference sequence). The CDR3 DNA follows: TGTGCCAGCAGCTTAGCACTAGCGGGGGGCTACAATGAGCAGTTCTTC. It encodes CASSLALAGGYNEQFF.

The J gene is TRBJ2-7, the V gene TRBV5-1; the match to TRBD1 covers 11 bases. The CDR3 has 15 amino acids. Looked up from germline, CDR1 is SGHRS and CDR2 is YFSETQ. V dropped 1 base and J dropped 5; count of bases not matched to a gene: 5. The CDR3 DNA is TGCGCCAGCAGCTTGATTCGGACAGGGGGCGACGAGCAGTACTTC. The encoded protein is CASSLIRTGGDEQYF.

The gene calls are TRBV12-2 and TRBJ2-3; the D call in the table, TRBD2, was not verified against the DNA. TRBV12-2 is listed as a pseudogene. CDR3 length equals 16 residues. The CDR3 here is CASRLGSGLSTDTQYF. The CDR3, as DNA: TGTGCAAGTCGCTTAGGGTCGGGACTGAGCACAGATACGCAGTATTTT.

The chain links TRBV5-8 to TRBJ2-1; TRBD2 aligns across 15 bases. Germline CDR1 reads SGHTS; CDR2 reads YDEGEE. The CDR3 covers 16 residues. V was pared by 7 bases and J by 8 bases, with 10 bases of the junction left unmatched. For the CDR3, the DNA is TGTGCCAGCTCCCCGGGGACTAGCGGGAGGTGGTATGAGCAGTTCTTC. It is translated as CASSPGTSGRWYEQFF.

V gene TRBV9 combines with J gene TRBJ1-1, with D possibly TRBD1 on 6 matching bases. The CDR3 is made up of 15 amino acids. Per germline, CDR1 SGDLS and CDR2 YYNGEE. The V gene lost 4 bases and the J gene lost 5 bases, with 18 bases spanning the gap. The CDR3 bases are TGTGCCAGCAGCCCACAGGCAGGGGATCGAACTGAAGCTTTCTTT. This gives the protein CASSPQAGDRTEAFF.

This clone appeared a single time. The chain has TRBV19 and TRBJ1-1; D uncertain. The CDR3 has 15 amino acids. The V end lost 0 bases, the J end lost 7 bases, and 15 bases lay between the germline ends. Germline assignment: CDR1 LNHDA and CDR2 SQIVND (reference sequence). CDR3 protein: CASSIERAPGVEAFF. CDR3 nucleotide sequence: TGTGCCAGTAGTATAGAGAGGGCCCCTGGAGTTGAAGCTTTCTTT.

This chain joins TRBV7-9 and TRBJ1-1; D call uncertain. CDR1 is SEHNR, CDR2 FQNEAQ, per germline (reference sequence). This CDR3 spans 15 amino acids. V shed 6 bases and J shed 3 bases, with 17 bases lying between them. This CDR3 is CASSLWLKEDTEAFF. Written as DNA, the CDR3 is TGTGCCAGCAGTTTATGGTTAAAAGAGGACACTGAAGCTTTCTTT. Full variable domain (remainder filled in from reference TRBV7-9 and TRBJ1-1): DTGVSQNPRHKITKRGQNVTFRCDPISEHNRLYWYRQTLGQGPEFLTYFQNEAQLEKSRLLSDRFSAERPKGSFSTLEIQRTEQGDSAMYLCASSLWLKEDTEAFFGQGTRLTVV.

This clone was recorded only once. The V call is TRBV11-3, the J call TRBJ2-6; D uncertain. Germline V gives CDR1 SGHNT, CDR2 YENEEA. The CDR3 consists of 16 residues. With 3 bases removed from V and 2 bases from J, the gap between germline ends came to 11 bases. This CDR3 is CASSFSFEAGANVLTF. CDR3 in DNA: TGTGCCAGCAGCTTTTCGTTCGAGGCTGGGGCCAACGTCCTGACTTTC.

This chain links TRBV29-1 with TRBJ2-3; TRBD2 matches 12 bases. The CDR3 is 14 residues long. V lost 4 bases and J lost 2; bases outside the gene matches: 1. CDR1 is SQVTM and CDR2 is ANQGSEA in the germline V gene. Here the CDR3 DNA reads TGCAGCGTTGCTAGCGGGGGGGCCACAGATACGCAGTATTTT. Its protein product is CSVASGGATDTQYF.